The 12 T cell receptor beta chains listed next were all sequenced from one sample in a study of PD-1 blockade in classical Hodgkin lymphoma. All the patients suffered relapse after autologous stem cell transplantation, and brentuximab vedotin exposure differed. Some clones are missing from TCRdb's copy, which holds only in-frame ones; the method was immunoSEQ multiplex PCR. The sample shows some 100,000 clones, around 90% of them seen only once. The material sequenced was peripheral blood mononuclear cells (PBMCs), taken at baseline. The receptor source for this set is a human donor with classical Hodgkin lymphoma.

CDR3 residues: CASSFIGTASGNTIYF. The CDR3 nucleotides read TGTGCCAGCAGCTTCATCGGGACAGCCTCTGGAAACACCATATATTTT. This rearrangement joins TRBV5-5 to TRBJ1-3; 7 nucleotides line up with TRBD1. The length of the CDR3 is 16 residues. Germline loops: CDR1 SGHKS, CDR2 YYEKEE (reference sequence). V lost 2 bases to trimming and J lost 0 bases; unmatched junction nucleotides: 5.

J is TRBJ2-7 and V is TRBV2, with D unresolved. The CDR3 has 14 residues. The V and J ends lost 5 bases and 2 bases respectively, with 13 bases between them. Germline V gene lookup returns CDR1 SNHLY and CDR2 FYNNEI. The CDR3 spells CASSPRRYTYEQYF. The CDR3 DNA follows: TGTGCCAGCAGTCCCCGCAGGTATACCTACGAGCAGTACTTC.

The rearrangement links TRBV5-4 to TRBJ2-2; D gene unclear. The CDR3 totals 16 residues. The V and J ends lost 0 bases and 1 base respectively, with 10 bases between them. Germline-derived CDR1 and CDR2 are SGHNT and YYREEE (reference sequence). The CDR3 here is CASSLAERGNTGELFF. DNA for the CDR3: TGTGCCAGCAGCTTGGCCGAACGCGGGAACACCGGGGAGCTGTTTTTT.

The chain has TRBV9 and TRBJ2-1; the match to TRBD2 covers 8 bases. The V and J ends lost 4 bases and 9 bases, in that order; junction bases with no gene match: 12. CDR1 and CDR2 (germline): SGDLS, YYNGEE. This CDR3 contains 15 residues. In nucleotides, the CDR3 is TGTGCCAGCAGCCCCCCGACGACTCGGGGGGGTGAGCAGTTCTTC. This encodes CASSPPTTRGGEQFF.

The chain is built from TRBV6-5 and TRBJ2-7, with D possibly TRBD1 on 6 matching bases. Trimming pared 3 bases from V and 2 bases from J, leaving 14 bases between. CDR1 and CDR2 (germline): MNHEY, SVGAGI. This CDR3 comprises 15 residues. The CDR3 DNA reads as TGTGCCAGCAGTTATGCATCGGGACAACCCTACGAGCAGTACTTC. It specifies CASSYASGQPYEQYF.

The rearrangement joins TRBV2 to TRBJ1-5, with TRBD1 identical over 10 bases. Germline CDR1 SNHLY, CDR2 FYNNEI. This CDR3 has 15 amino acids. The trim removed 7 bases at V and 2 bases at J, leaving 5 bases unmatched. CDR3 nucleotides: TGTGCCAGCAATAGGGACAGGGGAGGCAATCAGCCCCAGCATTTT. Translating it yields CASNRDRGGNQPQHF.

This chain connects TRBV5-1 to TRBJ1-1, with a tentative D call TRBD1 (5 bases). The CDR3 has 15 amino acids. CDR1 is SGHRS and CDR2 is YFSETQ in the germline V gene. Trimming shortened V by 0 bases and J by 11 bases, and 20 bases separated the two germline ends. The CDR3 DNA reads TGCGCCAGCAGCTTGGGACCTGGGGGGGAGGTCAGGGCTTTCTTT. Amino acid sequence: CASSLGPGGEVRAFF.

The chain carries TRBV6-1 and TRBJ1-5, with 7 bases fitting TRBD1. Losses at the gene ends were 7 bases for V and 5 bases for J; bases not matched to a gene: 11. Germline lookup yields CDR1 MNHNS and CDR2 SASEGT. CDR3 length: 15 residues. CDR3 nucleotides: TGTGCCAGCAAGGGGGCGGGGATAAGTCATCAGCCCCAGCATTTT. Encoded protein: CASKGAGISHQPQHF.

J is TRBJ2-7 and V is TRBV13, with a possible D match to TRBD1 (6 bases). The CDR3 spans 15 residues. V was cut by 2 bases and J by 3 bases, with 14 bases left in between. Germline CDR1 is PRHDT and CDR2 is FYEKMQ (reference sequence). The DNA for the CDR3 is TGTGCCAGCAGCTTACTGGTGGGGGCCAGCTACGAGCAGTACTTC. Translated, it gives CASSLLVGASYEQYF. The full variable domain, in which reference TRBV13 and TRBJ2-7 provide the parts outside the CDR3, is AAGVIQSPRHLIKEKRETATLKCYPIPRHDTVYWYQQGPGQDPQFLISFYEKMQSDKGSIPDRFSAQQFSDYHSELNMSSLELGDSALYFCASSLLVGASYEQYFGPGTRLTVT.

This rearrangement joins TRBV5-1 to TRBJ2-1; no clear D. This CDR3 comprises 15 residues. Trimming shortened V by 2 bases and J by 5 bases, and 14 bases separated the two germline ends. Germline lookup yields CDR1 SGHRS and CDR2 YFSETQ. This chain's CDR3 is CASSFRAPGDNEQFF. CDR3 DNA: TGCGCCAGCAGCTTCCGGGCCCCCGGAGACAATGAGCAGTTCTTC.

CDR3 sequence: CAWSVGRVETEAFF. In nucleotides, the CDR3 is TGTGCCTGGAGTGTTGGGAGGGTTGAGACTGAAGCTTTCTTT. The chain recombines TRBV30 with TRBJ1-1; D is uncertain. Trimming removed 0 bases from V and 5 bases from J, with 13 bases in between. The CDR3 totals 14 residues. Germline V gives CDR1 GTSNPN, CDR2 SVGIG (reference sequence).

The V and J genes are TRBV29-1 and TRBJ1-1; D call uncertain. The V gene's germline CDR1 is SQVTM and CDR2 ANQGSEA. The V gene lost 5 bases and the J gene lost 5 bases, with 18 bases spanning the gap. The CDR3 length is 14 residues. The CDR3 here is CSVSPGNPRTEAFF. The CDR3 DNA is TGCAGCGTTTCCCCTGGGAACCCCAGGACTGAAGCTTTCTTT.